What follows describes a single T cell receptor (beta chain). Its target is unknown. The primer mix had 60 Vbeta and 13 Jbeta primers. Method: immunoSEQ multiplex PCR; TCRdb's copy keeps in-frame clones and lacks some. The sample yields approximately 220,000 clones, roughly 85% seen once. The entry originates in a study of cytomegalovirus exposure and HLA in healthy donors. From germline, CDR1 is MNHEY and CDR2 SMNVEV (reference sequence). The CDR3 is 15 amino acids. V was clipped by 4 bases and J by 2 bases; unmatched bases: 1. Whole-study results and caveats: HLA alleles showed associations with around 15,000 TCR beta sequences in a later analysis, at a 0.05 false discovery rate.

This clonotype was obtained from a man in his late teens or twenties in good health and CMV-seronegative. The chain links TRBV27 to TRBJ1-6; 8 bases are a match to TRBD1. The source material was PBMCs. In DNA, the CDR3 is TGTGCCAGCAGTTCACAGGGGGCCTATAATTCACCCCTCCACTTT. It encodes CASSSQGAYNSPLHF.